These 17 T cell receptor beta chains came from one sample sequenced in a study of CD8+ T cells in alopecia areata. cDNA serving as the sequencing template came from extracted, reverse transcribed RNA. Clones were read by immunoSEQ multiplex PCR, and TCRdb kept only the in-frame ones, dropping some. Of around 140,000 clones detected, 45% to 60% appear once; the ten largest clones hold 0.85% to 1%. The specimen was CD4+ T cells sorted from blood, collected at week 0. The receptors derive from a human donor with alopecia areata.

V gene TRBV7-9 combines with J gene TRBJ1-2; D remains ambiguous. Germline V CDR1 and CDR2: SEHNR, FQNEAQ (reference sequence). CDR3 size: 13 residues. V was clipped by 1 base and J by 4 bases, with 7 bases between them. The CDR3 nucleotides read TGTGCCAGCAGCTTAGTAGGGATCTATGGCTACACCTTC. It encodes CASSLVGIYGYTF.

Written as DNA, the CDR3 is TGTGCCAGCAGTGAATCCCCCCACAGCTACGAGCAGTACTTC. Its protein product is CASSESPHSYEQYF. The genes are TRBV2 and TRBJ2-7; D ambiguous. The CDR3 loop spans 14 amino acids. Germline CDR1 SNHLY, CDR2 FYNNEI. V was clipped by 2 bases and J by 3 bases, with 11 bases between them.

The chain uses TRBV29-1 and TRBJ1-1; D unclear. Germline CDR1 and CDR2: SQVTM and ANQGSEA. This CDR3 is built from 13 residues. Trimming removed 1 base at V and 4 bases at J, with 10 bases between. CDR3 loop: CSVEVGRGTEAFF. In DNA, the CDR3 is TGCAGCGTTGAAGTAGGGCGGGGCACTGAAGCTTTCTTT.

V usage is TRBV4-1 and J usage is TRBJ1-1, with D maybe TRBD1 (6 bases). Germline loops: CDR1 MGHRA, CDR2 YSYEKL. CDR3 size: 15 residues. V was shortened by 8 bases and J by 3 bases, with 19 bases between the two germline ends. Here the CDR3 reads CASRRGANLDTEAFF. In nucleotides, the CDR3 is TGCGCCAGCCGAAGGGGGGCGAACCTGGACACTGAAGCTTTCTTT.

The chain is built from TRBV15 and TRBJ1-5; 9 bases match TRBD1. CDR3 length: 16 amino acids. V lost 5 bases and J lost 0; bases outside the gene matches: 5. Germline-derived CDR1 and CDR2 are LNHNV and YYDKDF (reference sequence). Written as DNA, the CDR3 is TGTGCCACCAGCTCGGGACAGGGTAATAGCAATCAGCCCCAGCATTTT. Encoded protein: CATSSGQGNSNQPQHF.

J is TRBJ2-5 and V is TRBV27; 11 nucleotides align to TRBD2. CDR3 length: 16 residues. Germline assignment: CDR1 MNHEY and CDR2 SMNVEV (reference sequence). V shed 2 bases, J shed 5 bases, and the junction held 7 bases outside the gene matches. CDR3 sequence: CASSLRPSGGHETQYF. CDR3 nucleotides: TGTGCCAGCAGTTTAAGACCTAGCGGGGGGCATGAGACCCAGTACTTC.

In regard to this clone: Sequence at one end of the junction differs from germline and may be a read error. The chain carries TRBV30 and TRBJ1-2, with 9 nucleotides matching TRBD1. The germline CDR1 and CDR2 sequences are GTSNPN and SVGIG (reference sequence). This CDR3 is built from 11 residues. The CDR3 coding sequence is TGTGCCTGGAGTGTACAGGACAGGGGTGGCTTC. Protein product: CAWSVQDRGGF.

The CDR3 DNA follows: TGCAGCGTTGGGGGTGGTACTAAAATCTATGGCTACACCTTC. It codes for CSVGGGTKIYGYTF. The chain joins TRBV29-1 to TRBJ1-2; D gene uncertain. The CDR3 totals 14 residues. Germline CDR1 SQVTM, CDR2 ANQGSEA. The V and J ends lost 4 bases and 4 bases respectively, with 16 bases between them. The whole variable domain, filled in from reference TRBV29-1 and TRBJ1-2, reads SAVISQKPSRDICQRGTSLTIQCQVDSQVTMMFWYRQQPGQSLTLIATANQGSEATYESGFVIDKFPISRPNLTFSTLTVSNMSPEDSSIYLCSVGGGTKIYGYTFGSGTRLTVV.

This clone was recorded a few times. The chain uses TRBV4-2 and TRBJ2-7; 11 nucleotides agree with TRBD2. This CDR3 contains 14 residues. The junction had 1 base not matched to a gene; V was cut back by 3 bases and J by 3 bases. Germline V CDR1 and CDR2: LGHNA, YNFKEQ. Here the CDR3 DNA reads TGTGCCAGCAGCCACCTAGCGGGAGGCTACGAGCAGTACTTC. It specifies CASSHLAGGYEQYF.

This clone was detected only a few times. The rearrangement uses TRBV6-5 and TRBJ2-2; D not resolved. This CDR3 is 13 amino acids long. V lost 8 bases and J 5 bases, leaving 12 bases between the germline ends. Germline V CDR1 and CDR2: MNHEY, SVGAGI. The DNA of the CDR3 is TGTGCCAGCTCCAGCCCGCCTACCGGGGAGCTGTTTTTT. This codes for CASSSPPTGELFF.

In its sample, this clone was seen a few times. The chain is built from TRBV5-1 and TRBJ2-2; D is undetermined. CDR3 length: 13 amino acids. V dropped 4 bases and J dropped 7 bases, with 11 bases sitting between them. Looked up from germline, CDR1 is SGHRS and CDR2 is YFSETQ. For the CDR3, the DNA is TGCGCCAGCAGCCCTACCTCGGTCGGGGAGCTGTTTTTT. Translation gives CASSPTSVGELFF. Filled out from reference TRBV5-1 and TRBJ2-2, the complete variable domain reads KAGVTQTPRYLIKTRGQQVTLSCSPISGHRSVSWYQQTPGQGLQFLFEYFSETQRNKGNFPGRFSGRQFSNSRSEMNVSTLELGDSALYLCASSPTSVGELFFGEGSRLTVL.

The chain recombines TRBV7-9 with TRBJ2-2; D call uncertain. The V and J ends lost 0 bases and 1 base respectively, with 9 bases between them. The CDR3 spans 16 residues. Germline V gene sequence: CDR1 SEHNR, CDR2 FQNEAQ (reference sequence). The CDR3 sequence is CASSLATTGNTGELFF. CDR3 sequence (DNA): TGTGCCAGCAGCTTAGCGACCACCGGGAACACCGGGGAGCTGTTTTTT.

This clone came up a few times. The V gene is TRBV14, the J gene TRBJ2-3; 7 bases map to TRBD2. This CDR3 contains 14 residues. The ends lost 4 bases at V and 4 bases at J; junction bases unmatched: 5. Looked up from germline, CDR1 is SGHDN and CDR2 is FVKESK. The CDR3 DNA follows: TGTGCCAGCAGCCGACGACTAGCAGCAGATACGCAGTATTTT. This gives the protein CASSRRLAADTQYF.

This clone was counted a few times. The J gene is TRBJ1-2, the V gene TRBV19; D might be TRBD1 (6 bases). Trimming took 11 bases from V and 4 from J, leaving 17 bases between them. Per the germline V gene, CDR1 is LNHDA and CDR2 is SQIVND (reference sequence). The CDR3 runs 13 residues. CDR3 coding DNA: TGTGCCGCAGAGGTGGGGGGCAGCTATGGCTACACCTTC. Residues: CAAEVGGSYGYTF. Based on the CDR3 plus reference TRBV19 and TRBJ1-2, the full variable domain is DGGITQSPKYLFRKEGQNVTLSCEQNLNHDAMYWYRQDPGQGLRLIYYSQIVNDFQKGDIAEGYSVSREKKESFPLTVTSAQKNPTAFYLCAAEVGGSYGYTFGSGTRLTVV.

The chain joins TRBV14 to TRBJ2-7, with 9 bases matching TRBD1. Germline loops: CDR1 SGHDN, CDR2 FVKESK. Trimming took 4 bases from V and 3 from J; bases not matched to a gene: 7. The CDR3 is 15 amino acids. CDR3 sequence reads: CASSRGQGSRYEQYF. The CDR3, as DNA: TGTGCCAGCAGCCGAGGACAGGGGAGCCGCTACGAGCAGTACTTC.

This clone was seen once. Written as DNA, the CDR3 is TGCAGCGTAAACCCCGGGAGCGGAACCACAGATACGCAGTATTTT. As protein: CSVNPGSGTTDTQYF. This chain uses TRBV29-1 with TRBJ2-3, with D tentatively TRBD2 (6 bases). The length of the CDR3 is 15 residues. Germline CDR1 reads SQVTM; CDR2 reads ANQGSEA. V shed 6 bases and J shed 2 bases, with 18 bases lying between them.

The chain recombines TRBV4-2 with TRBJ2-1; D remains ambiguous. Deletions cut 5 bases from V and 1 base from J, with 12 bases between. Looked up from germline, CDR1 is LGHNA and CDR2 is YNFKEQ. The CDR3 loop spans 15 amino acids. The CDR3: CASSERALSYNEQFF. The CDR3 nucleotides are TGTGCCAGCAGCGAACGGGCACTATCCTACAATGAGCAGTTCTTC.